The rows below give T cell receptor beta chains drawn from one sample of a study of T cell responses to AZD1222 COVID-19 vaccine. Profiling relied on immunoSEQ multiplex PCR, and the TCRdb table lists in-frame clones only, not all of them. The sample carries 120,000 or so clones, around 91% recorded once. This specimen consisted of peripheral blood, obtained on day 0 of MenACWY control vaccination. These receptors were collected from an adult in good health. Each CDR3 is given without its conserved first and last residue. Each record gives: CDR3 protein, V gene, J gene.

CDR3: ASRGGRAPYEQY
V: TRBV6-5
J: TRBJ2-7

CDR3: ASSQTSRGTEAF
V: TRBV14
J: TRBJ1-1

CDR3: ASKFGGYNEQF
V: TRBV6-5
J: TRBJ2-1

CDR3: ASSYFPGNSNQPQH
V: TRBV6-2/TRBV6-3
J: TRBJ1-5

CDR3: ASSSTGTGLRGYT
V: TRBV11-2
J: TRBJ1-2

CDR3: ASSPTTGTDTQY
V: TRBV9
J: TRBJ2-3

CDR3: ASSTGPRSEQY
V: TRBV7-9
J: TRBJ2-7

CDR3: ASSAQGALDSPLH
V: TRBV11-2
J: TRBJ1-6

CDR3: ASSYSQNTEAF
V: TRBV6-5
J: TRBJ1-1

CDR3: ASSEGDTQY
V: TRBV3-1/TRBV3-2
J: TRBJ2-3

CDR3: ASSDSGTQAYEQY
V: TRBV6-1
J: TRBJ2-7

CDR3: ASSFRGLANEKLF
V: TRBV7-9
J: TRBJ1-4

CDR3: SLKQSQGYT
V: TRBV20-1
J: TRBJ1-2

CDR3: ASSTLVLAGGPGQETQY
V: TRBV28
J: TRBJ2-5

CDR3: ASSIDPGLAGGRQETQY
V: TRBV7-6
J: TRBJ2-5

CDR3: ASSRTGGTDTQY
V: TRBV19
J: TRBJ2-3

CDR3: AWSVSSGRVGNYNEQF
V: TRBV30
J: TRBJ2-1

CDR3: ASSLGVQRYFAGELF
V: TRBV5-6
J: TRBJ2-2

CDR3: ASSLQARYEQY
V: TRBV7-6
J: TRBJ2-7

CDR3: ASSFLPAGGGNTQY
V: TRBV5-6
J: TRBJ2-3

CDR3: ATSRAGQGIAF
V: TRBV15
J: TRBJ1-1

CDR3: ASSLVPVGNTIY
V: TRBV7-2
J: TRBJ1-3

CDR3: ASSDLPPGEAF
V: TRBV10-1
J: TRBJ1-1

CDR3: ASSESQGPSTDTQY
V: TRBV25-1
J: TRBJ2-3